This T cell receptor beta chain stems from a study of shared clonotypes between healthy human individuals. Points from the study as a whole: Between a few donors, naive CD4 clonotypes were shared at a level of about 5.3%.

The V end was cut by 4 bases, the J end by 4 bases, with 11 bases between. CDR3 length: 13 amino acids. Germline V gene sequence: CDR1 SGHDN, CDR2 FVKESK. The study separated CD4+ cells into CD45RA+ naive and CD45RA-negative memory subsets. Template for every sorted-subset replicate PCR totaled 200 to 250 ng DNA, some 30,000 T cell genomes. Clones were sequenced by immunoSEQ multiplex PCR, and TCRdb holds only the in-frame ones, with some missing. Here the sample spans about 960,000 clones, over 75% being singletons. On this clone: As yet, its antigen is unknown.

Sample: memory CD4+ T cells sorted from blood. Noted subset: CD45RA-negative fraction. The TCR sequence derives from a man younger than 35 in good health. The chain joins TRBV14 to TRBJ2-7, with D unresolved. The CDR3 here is CASSPESGYEQYF. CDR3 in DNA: TGTGCCAGCAGCCCCGAATCAGGATACGAGCAGTACTTC. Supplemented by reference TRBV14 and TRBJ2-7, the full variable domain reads EAGVTQFPSHSVIEKGQTVTLRCDPISGHDNLYWYRRVMGKEIKFLLHFVKESKQDESGMPNNRFLAERTGGTYSTLKVQPAELEDSGVYFCASSPESGYEQYFGPGTRLTVT.